These 9 T cell receptor beta chains share one sample of origin, sequenced in a study of CD8 T cells in ankylosing spondylitis. Regarding the study as a whole: Eight or nine highly homologous variants formed a TCR beta motif that appeared characteristic of ankylosing spondylitis blood.

Antigens of these TCRs are unknown. TCRdb recomputed calls from the 5' RACE reads with MiXCR, one row per CDR3 protein. The sample includes 400,000 to 450,000 distinct CDR3 sequences, 17% of them seen just once. The sample comprised blood, either unsorted or a sorted T cell fraction (not recorded which). These receptors were taken from a male donor with ankylosing spondylitis.

This clonotype was counted a few times. In DNA form, the CDR3 reads TGTGCCAGCAGCCGGACTAGCGGGACAGCAGATACGCAGTATTTT. Protein product: CASSRTSGTADTQYF. The rearrangement joins TRBV7-2 to TRBJ2-3, with TRBD2 matching over 12 bases. CDR1 SGHTA and CDR2 FQGNSA come from the germline V gene. The CDR3 contains 15 residues. V shed 5 bases, J shed 4 bases, and the junction held 4 bases outside the gene matches.

The V gene is TRBV5-1, the J gene TRBJ1-2, with 9 bases aligning to TRBD1. Germline trimming cut 5 bases from V and 3 bases from J; bases unmatched to any gene: 8. CDR1 is SGHRS and CDR2 is YFSETQ in the germline V gene. The CDR3 runs to 15 residues. CDR3 DNA: TGCGCCAGCAGGCCAGGACAGGGGCAGGACTATGGCTACACCTTC. Its translation is CASRPGQGQDYGYTF.

This clonotype was counted a single time. V is TRBV7-9 and J is TRBJ2-3; TRBD2 aligns across 8 bases. This CDR3 has 15 amino acids. The junction had 8 bases not matched to a gene; V was cut back by 5 bases and J by 4 bases. CDR1 and CDR2 from the germline V gene are SEHNR and FQNEAQ (reference sequence). The CDR3 DNA follows: TGTGCCAGCAGCCCAGGGCGGGGGGCGTCAGATACGCAGTATTTT. Protein sequence: CASSPGRGASDTQYF.

This clonotype has more than one count but fewer than ten. This rearrangement joins TRBV28 to TRBJ2-1; TRBD1 matches at 7 bases. Per the germline V gene, CDR1 is MDHEN and CDR2 is SYDVKM. CDR3 length: 14 residues. V shed 6 bases and J 11 bases; nucleotides not matched to a gene: 13. The CDR3 here is CASRTPGTVGQQFF. In DNA form, the CDR3 reads TGTGCCAGCAGAACTCCAGGGACAGTCGGCCAGCAGTTCTTC.

CDR3 in amino acids: CSADRDGGYTF. DNA for the CDR3: TGCAGTGCCGACAGGGATGGCGGCTACACCTTC. This chain joins TRBV20-1 and TRBJ1-2; 7 nucleotides align to TRBD1. Germline V gene lookup returns CDR1 DFQATT and CDR2 SNEGSKA (reference sequence). With V trimmed by 6 bases and J by 8 bases, 6 bases remained unmatched. This CDR3 has 11 residues.

Here the CDR3 DNA reads TGCAGTGCCCTCCTGGGATGGGGGGGCTACAATGAGCAGTTCTTC. Its translation: CSALLGWGGYNEQFF. The chain carries TRBV20-1 and TRBJ2-1, with 7 bases identical to TRBD2. Germline-derived CDR1 and CDR2 are DFQATT and SNEGSKA (reference sequence). With V trimmed by 6 bases and J by 3 bases, 11 bases remained unmatched. This CDR3 has 15 amino acids.

V and J are TRBV3-1 and TRBJ1-1; 7 nucleotides align to TRBD1. The germline CDR1 and CDR2 sequences are LGHDT and YNNKEL (reference sequence). J lost 6 bases, V lost 4 bases, and 11 bases had no gene match. This CDR3 is built from 15 residues. The CDR3 DNA follows: TGTGCCAGCAGCCTAAGGGACAGAACTAGCGCTGAAGCTTTCTTT. Its translation is CASSLRDRTSAEAFF.

The J gene is TRBJ2-7, the V gene TRBV7-2; 7 bases match TRBD2. CDR1 is SGHTA, CDR2 FQGNSA, per germline. The CDR3 loop spans 15 amino acids. The V segment lost 4 bases and the J segment 3 bases; nucleotides outside the gene matches: 9. CDR3 protein: CASSSRQTGGYEQYF. The CDR3, as DNA: TGTGCCAGCAGCTCGAGACAAACGGGGGGCTACGAGCAGTACTTC.

This clonotype was counted a single time. The chain joins TRBV3-1 to TRBJ1-5; a weak D match, TRBD1 (5 bases). The germline V and J ends were trimmed by 4 bases and 0 bases, with 10 bases remaining between them. The CDR3 is 15 residues long. Germline lookup yields CDR1 LGHDT and CDR2 YNNKEL (reference sequence). CDR3 coding DNA: TGTGCCAGCAGCCGGGGCGGGGGTAGCAATCAGCCCCAGCATTTT. Translation: CASSRGGGSNQPQHF.